This section outlines one T cell receptor beta chain sequence together with its context. Clones were sequenced by immunoSEQ multiplex PCR, and TCRdb holds only the in-frame ones, with some missing. The sample lists about 160,000 clones; over 75% were seen once. V dropped 2 bases and J dropped 4 bases, with 11 bases sitting between them. Germline V CDR1 and CDR2: LGHDT, YNNKEL (reference sequence). The CDR3 extends over 14 amino acids. This sample was included in a study of blood T cell repertoires in COVID-19. Study context: Samples came from the United States, Italy and Spain, spanning acute and convalescent COVID-19.

The sequence was collected from a man between 35 and 55 years old who had recovered from COVID-19. The chain recombines TRBV3-1 (or the pseudogene TRBV3-2) with TRBJ1-1; D unresolved. The sample comprised PBMCs or T cells enriched from blood (not recorded which). The CDR3 here is CASSQSASATEAFF. The CDR3 DNA reads as TGTGCCAGCAGCCAAAGCGCCTCGGCCACTGAAGCTTTCTTT.